This entry features one TCR beta chain sequence. The antigen is not known. The CDR3 covers 14 residues. Germline CDR1 and CDR2: MDHEN and SYDVKM. Losses at the gene ends were 5 bases for V and 3 bases for J; bases not matched to a gene: 7. The PCR ran on 60 Vbeta and 13 Jbeta primers. Only in-frame clones appear in the TCRdb table, and some are missing; sequencing was by immunoSEQ multiplex PCR. The sample has 77,000 or so clones; over 70% are singletons. The source of the sample is a study of cytomegalovirus exposure and HLA in healthy donors. Study results and caveats: In a later analysis, several top co-occurrence clusters appeared linked to parvovirus B19, influenza, CMV and Epstein-Barr virus. V- and J-gene trimming in TCR beta was tied to a missense DCLRE1C variant by an analysis performed later. The authors assumed roughly uniform sequencing depth across donors for presence/absence analyses. In vitro work confirmed that a few CMV-associated chains recognize CMV antigens.

J is TRBJ2-7 and V is TRBV28; TRBD1 matches 7 bases. Sequencing was carried out using PBMCs. The source of this sequence is a woman in her 40s in good health and CMV-seronegative. The CDR3 sequence is CASSPLDRDYEQYF. CDR3 DNA: TGTGCCAGCAGTCCCCTAGACAGGGACTACGAGCAGTACTTC.